This T cell receptor (beta chain) was documented in a study of cytomegalovirus exposure and HLA in healthy donors. Study results and limitations: The tendency of first-cohort TCR clusters to co-occur in the 100 to 150 validation repertoires emerged from a later analysis. Reports credit the classifier with highly specific, highly sensitive diagnosis of cytomegalovirus status. Most TCRs appeared rarely, but some public TCRs recurred in many donors.

Turning to this clone: The antigen is unknown.

Method: immunoSEQ multiplex PCR; TCRdb's copy keeps in-frame clones and lacks some. The profile shows tens of thousands of clones, about 91% of them singletons. V gave up 4 bases and J gave up 5 bases, with 12 bases separating them. CDR1 and CDR2 from the germline V gene are MDHEN and SYDVKM. The CDR3 has 13 residues. This clonotype originated in a young woman in good health and CMV-seronegative. Sample: PBMCs. The rearrangement joins TRBV28 to TRBJ2-7; D is perhaps TRBD1 (5 bases). CDR3: CASSSQGGHEQYF. DNA for the CDR3: TGTGCCAGCAGTTCGCAGGGCGGCCACGAGCAGTACTTC.